The 9 T cell receptor beta chains listed next were all sequenced from one sample in a study of T cell repertoires in cytomegalovirus infection. No antigen has been assigned to these receptors. TCRdb independently ran MiXCR on the reads; one entry per CDR3 protein. The sample carries 600,000 to 700,000 distinct CDR3 sequences, around 30% recorded once. Source: cultured PBMCs, taken from culture after CMV antigen stimulation. These receptors were taken from a human donor in good health (CMV status not recorded). Some clones in this sample may be carry-over from other donors' samples.

The CDR3 sequence: CASSPGGDRAEAFF. The CDR3 DNA reads as TGTGCCAGCAGTCCCGGCGGGGATAGGGCTGAAGCTTTCTTT. V and J are TRBV6-5 and TRBJ1-1; D unclear. From germline, CDR1 is MNHEY and CDR2 SVGAGI. The CDR3 runs to 14 residues. Trimming took 5 bases from V and 6 from J, leaving 16 bases between them.

The chain recombines TRBV12-5 with TRBJ2-1; 8 nucleotides line up with TRBD2. The germline V gene encodes CDR1 LGHNT and CDR2 FRNRAP. This CDR3 contains 13 residues. J was trimmed by 9 bases and V by 5 bases; bases with no gene match: 6. CDR3: CASGLRGGGEQFF. The CDR3, as DNA: TGTGCTAGTGGTCTCCGGGGGGGCGGTGAGCAGTTCTTC.

This chain links TRBV7-9 with TRBJ2-3; D is unresolved. Trimming stripped 5 bases from V and 0 bases from J, with 12 bases between. Germline V CDR1 and CDR2: SEHNR, FQNEAQ (reference sequence). This CDR3 contains 15 residues. CDR3 loop: CASSRPQESTDTQYF. CDR3 nucleotides: TGTGCCAGCAGCCGCCCTCAGGAGAGCACAGATACGCAGTATTTT.

J is TRBJ1-2 and V is TRBV29-1, with D hard to call. Per the germline V gene, CDR1 is SQVTM and CDR2 is ANQGSEA. V lost 4 bases, J lost 11 bases, and 8 bases lay in between. This CDR3 has 9 amino acids. The CDR3 reads CSVAEGYTF. CDR3 nucleotides: TGCAGCGTTGCCGAGGGATACACCTTC.

The chain combines TRBV10-3 with TRBJ2-5; D possibly corresponds to TRBD1 (6 bases). The ends were cut back, 0 bases at V and 2 bases at J, with 10 bases in the middle. The CDR3 extends over 15 amino acids. Germline V gives CDR1 ENHRY, CDR2 SYGVKD. This CDR3 reads CAISESSGDQETQYF. Here the CDR3 DNA reads TGTGCCATCAGTGAGTCGTCAGGGGATCAAGAGACCCAGTACTTC.

V gene TRBV7-2 combines with J gene TRBJ2-7, with 9 nucleotides matching TRBD2. The length of the CDR3 is 16 residues. The trim removed 1 base at V and 3 bases at J, leaving 7 bases unmatched. The V gene's germline CDR1 is SGHTA and CDR2 FQGNSA. The CDR3 DNA reads TGTGCCAGCAGCTTAGGCGCTAGCGGGGTGGGCTACGAGCAGTACTTC. Protein: CASSLGASGVGYEQYF.

The chain uses TRBV20-1 and TRBJ2-1, with no clear D. Germline loops: CDR1 DFQATT, CDR2 SNEGSKA (reference sequence). The CDR3 has 15 amino acids. Trimming pared 2 bases from V and 2 bases from J, leaving 13 bases between. The DNA for the CDR3 is TGCAGTGCTAGACCCTTGGCTTTCACCTACAATGAGCAGTTCTTC. This codes for CSARPLAFTYNEQFF.

This clonotype was seen a few times. This rearrangement joins TRBV20-1 to TRBJ2-1, with D maybe TRBD2 (6 bases). Trimming removed 0 bases from V and 4 bases from J, with 19 bases in between. The CDR3 covers 17 residues. Germline assignment: CDR1 DFQATT and CDR2 SNEGSKA (reference sequence). The CDR3 loop reads CSARENSLAHGYNEQFF. CDR3 in DNA: TGCAGTGCTAGAGAGAATAGTCTAGCGCATGGGTACAATGAGCAGTTCTTC.

The chain couples TRBV7-2 to TRBJ2-7; D ambiguous. This CDR3 is built from 16 residues. CDR1 is SGHTA and CDR2 is FQGNSA in the germline V gene. V was trimmed by 2 bases and J by 4 bases, leaving 18 bases between them. For the CDR3, the DNA is TGTACCAGCAGCTTACCGGGCCTCCTGAGCGCATACGAGCAGTACTTC. The encoded protein is CTSSLPGLLSAYEQYF.